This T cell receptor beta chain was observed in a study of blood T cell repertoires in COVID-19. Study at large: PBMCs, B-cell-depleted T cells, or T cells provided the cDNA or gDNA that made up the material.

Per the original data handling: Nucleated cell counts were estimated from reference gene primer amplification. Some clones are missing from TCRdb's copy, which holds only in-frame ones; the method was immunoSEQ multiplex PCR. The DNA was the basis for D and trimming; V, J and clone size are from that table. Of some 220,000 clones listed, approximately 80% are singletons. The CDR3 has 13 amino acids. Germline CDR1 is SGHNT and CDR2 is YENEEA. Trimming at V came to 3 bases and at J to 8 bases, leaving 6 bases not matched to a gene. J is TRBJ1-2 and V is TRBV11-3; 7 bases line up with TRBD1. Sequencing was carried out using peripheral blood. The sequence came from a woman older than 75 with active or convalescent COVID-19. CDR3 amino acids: CASSFNRGGGYTF. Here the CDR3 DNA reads TGTGCCAGCAGCTTCAACAGGGGTGGCGGCTACACCTTC.